This TCR beta chain was captured in a study of STAT3 mutations in large granular lymphocyte leukemia. Overall study context: Canonical activating STAT3 mutations were detected in roughly half of the longitudinally sequenced T-LGLL patients.

Concerning this clone itself: Its matching antigen is unknown.

TCRbeta libraries averaged around 39,000 productive templates per sample. The data were produced by immunoSEQ multiplex PCR, yet TCRdb's version contains in-frame clones alone and is incomplete. The sample lists roughly 38,000 clones, 70% to 90% occurring once. Study findings and constraints: Persisting codominant clonotypes may have hidden a small pathogenic clone. Differing intervals and regimens complicate linking therapy response to clone burden. In T-cell large granular lymphocyte leukemia, about half of patients showed multiple immunodominant subclonotypes.

Trimming left V 8 bases short and J 4 bases short, with 14 bases between. The CDR3 sequence is 13 residues long. Germline V gene lookup returns CDR1 MNHEY and CDR2 SVGAGI. The clonotype originates from a human donor with T large granular lymphocyte leukemia. Some clones in this sample may be carry-over from other donors' samples. What was sequenced was PBMCs. The rearrangement joins TRBV6-5 to TRBJ1-2; D might be TRBD1 (5 bases). CDR3 protein: CASRGTEGYGYTF. CDR3 DNA sequence: TGTGCCAGCCGCGGGACGGAAGGCTATGGCTACACCTTC.